The rows below give T cell receptor beta chains drawn from one sample of a study of cytomegalovirus exposure and HLA in healthy donors. Method: immunoSEQ multiplex PCR; TCRdb's copy keeps in-frame clones and lacks some. This table holds about 110,000 clones, more than 65% found once. Sequenced: PBMCs. Every receptor here comes from a man aged 30 to 39 in good health and CMV-seropositive. Each CDR3 is given with its conserved first and last residue. Fields, in order: V gene, clone size, J gene, D gene, CDR3 DNA, CDR3 protein. A D gene is named only where the DNA matches it firmly. The size of a clone is reported for some rows only, either as once, few or many, or as a class for expanded clones.

TRBV10-3	NA	TRBJ2-1	NA	TGTGCCATCAGTGAGTTTCCTACTGATTACAATGAGCAGTTCTTC	CAISEFPTDYNEQFF
TRBV25-1	few	TRBJ2-1	NA	TGTGCCAGCAGTGAGCGCAAGGACAGAGGCTCCTACAATGAGCAGTTCTTC	CASSERKDRGSYNEQFF
TRBV5-6	NA	TRBJ2-2	TRBD1	TGTGCCAGCAGCCCCGGGACAGGTAACACCGGGGAGCTGTTTTTT	CASSPGTGNTGELFF
TRBV25-1	few	TRBJ2-2	NA	TGTGCCAGCAGTGGGAACCTGAGAGGGAACACCGGGGAGCTGTTTTTT	CASSGNLRGNTGELFF
TRBV6-1	few	TRBJ2-1	NA	TGTGCCAGCAGAGAACCGGGAAACAATGAGCAGTTCTTC	CASREPGNNEQFF
TRBV7-9	NA	TRBJ2-1	NA	TGTGCCAGCACCCCCCAGGGGACTGAGCAGTTCTTC	CASTPQGTEQFF
TRBV5-4	NA	TRBJ2-1	TRBD2	TGTGCCAGCAGCTTGGACTTGCGGGGGGCCCAGGGTGAGCAGTTCTTC	CASSLDLRGAQGEQFF
TRBV6-1	NA	TRBJ1-1	NA	TGTGCCAGCAGTGCCCGGAGGTTGGGCACTGAAGCTTTCTTT	CASSARRLGTEAFF
TRBV9	NA	TRBJ1-5	NA	TGTGCCAGCAGTAGGGGCCCTGGGGGCAATCAGCCCCAGCATTTT	CASSRGPGGNQPQHF
TRBV5-1	NA	TRBJ1-5	NA	TGCGCCAGCAGCCCGACGGGGACTGGGGAGGATCAGCCCCAGCATTTT	CASSPTGTGEDQPQHF
TRBV7-2	NA	TRBJ2-1	TRBD2	TGTGCCAGCAGCTTAGAAGGGACTAGCGGGGGGCTAGGGCAGTTCTTC	CASSLEGTSGGLGQFF
TRBV30	once	TRBJ2-2	NA	TGTGCCTGGGGGTCTGGACAGTGGAACACCGGGGAGCTGTTTTTT	CAWGSGQWNTGELFF
TRBV10-3	NA	TRBJ2-7	NA	TGTGCCATCAGTGAGTCGGGCAGGATCTACGAGCAGTACTTC	CAISESGRIYEQYF
TRBV27	NA	TRBJ2-7	NA	TGTGCCAGCAGCCCCCCCGCGACCGAGGTCCACGAGCAGTACTTC	CASSPPATEVHEQYF
TRBV5-8	NA	TRBJ1-5	NA	TGTGCCAGCAGCCCCCGACAGCGAAATCAGCCCCAGCATTTT	CASSPRQRNQPQHF
TRBV9	NA	TRBJ1-2	NA	TGTGCCAGCAGCGAACCCTATACGCGTGGCTACACCTTC	CASSEPYTRGYTF
TRBV19	NA	TRBJ1-3	NA	TGTGCCAGTACCCGGGGAGGCTCTGGAAACACCATATATTTT	CASTRGGSGNTIYF
TRBV7-3	NA	TRBJ2-3	NA	TGTGCCAGCAGCTTGGACAGCGAAACAGATACGCAGTATTTT	CASSLDSETDTQYF
TRBV19	once	TRBJ2-6	NA	TGTGCCAGTAGTCTTAGGGGGGGGTTCTCTGGGGCCAACGTCCTGACTTTC	CASSLRGGFSGANVLTF
TRBV7-2	NA	TRBJ1-2	NA	TGTGCCAGCAGCTTAGGCCTCGCGGCCGTAGAGTATGGCTACACCTTC	CASSLGLAAVEYGYTF
TRBV18	few	TRBJ2-5	TRBD2	TGTGCCAGCTCAAACCAAGCGGGGCAAGAGACCCAGTACTTC	CASSNQAGQETQYF
TRBV4-3	NA	TRBJ2-1	TRBD2	TGCGCCAGCAGCGCAACTAGCGGGGGGCTCCAGTTCTTC	CASSATSGGLQFF
TRBV2	many	TRBJ1-1	TRBD1	TGTGCCAGCAGTCCTGACAGGGGAGGAGGGACTGAAGCTTTCTTT	CASSPDRGGGTEAFF
TRBV27	few	TRBJ2-4	NA	TGTGCCAGCAGTCCAAAAAGGACAAGTCTAGCCAAAAACATTCAGTACTTC	CASSPKRTSLAKNIQYF
TRBV7-9	NA	TRBJ1-1	NA	TGTGCCAGCAACACGGGGGGTGAAGCTTTCTTT	CASNTGGEAFF